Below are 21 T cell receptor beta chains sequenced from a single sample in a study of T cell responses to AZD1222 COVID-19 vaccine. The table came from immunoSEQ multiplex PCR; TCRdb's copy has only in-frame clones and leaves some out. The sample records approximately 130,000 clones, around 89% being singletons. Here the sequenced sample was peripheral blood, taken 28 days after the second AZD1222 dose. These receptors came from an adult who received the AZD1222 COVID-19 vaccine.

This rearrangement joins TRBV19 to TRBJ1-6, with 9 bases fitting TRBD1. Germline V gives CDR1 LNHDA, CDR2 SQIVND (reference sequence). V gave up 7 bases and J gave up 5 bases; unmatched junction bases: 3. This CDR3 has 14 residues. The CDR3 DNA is TGTGCCAGTACTGGGACAGGGCATAATTCACCCCTCCACTTT. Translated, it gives CASTGTGHNSPLHF.

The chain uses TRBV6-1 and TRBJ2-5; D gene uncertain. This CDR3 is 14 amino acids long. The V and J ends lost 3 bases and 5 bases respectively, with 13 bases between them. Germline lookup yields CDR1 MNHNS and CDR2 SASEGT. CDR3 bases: TGTGCCAGCAGTGAGAACATTGGGTGGGAGACCCAGTACTTC. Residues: CASSENIGWETQYF.

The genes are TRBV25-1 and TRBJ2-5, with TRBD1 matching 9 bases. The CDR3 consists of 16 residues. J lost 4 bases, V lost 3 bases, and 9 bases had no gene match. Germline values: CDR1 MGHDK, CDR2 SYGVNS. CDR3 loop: CASSDPRQGGRETQYF. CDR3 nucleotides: TGTGCCAGCAGTGATCCTCGACAGGGGGGCAGAGAGACCCAGTACTTC.

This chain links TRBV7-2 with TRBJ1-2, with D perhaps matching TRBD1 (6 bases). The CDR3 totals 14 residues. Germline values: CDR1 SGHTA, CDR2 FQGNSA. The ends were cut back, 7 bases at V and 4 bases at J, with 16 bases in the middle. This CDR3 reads CASTPREQGYGYTF. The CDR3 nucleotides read TGTGCCAGCACACCAAGGGAACAGGGCTATGGCTACACCTTC.

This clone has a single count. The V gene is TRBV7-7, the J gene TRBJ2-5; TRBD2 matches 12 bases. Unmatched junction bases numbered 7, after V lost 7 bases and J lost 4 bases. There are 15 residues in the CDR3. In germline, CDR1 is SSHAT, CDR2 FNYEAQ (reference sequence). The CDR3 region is CASTLSSGRGETQYF. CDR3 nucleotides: TGTGCCAGCACCTTGTCTAGCGGGAGGGGAGAGACCCAGTACTTC.

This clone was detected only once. CDR3 amino acids: CASSQGTAGGQPQHF. The CDR3 nucleotides are TGTGCCAGCAGCCAAGGGACAGCCGGAGGGCAGCCCCAGCATTTT. The chain joins TRBV3-1 (or the pseudogene TRBV3-2) to TRBJ1-5; D perhaps matches TRBD1 (6 bases). The V end lost 1 base, the J end lost 7 bases, and 14 bases lay between the germline ends. The CDR3 runs to 15 residues. Germline loops: CDR1 LGHDT, CDR2 YNNKEL (reference sequence).

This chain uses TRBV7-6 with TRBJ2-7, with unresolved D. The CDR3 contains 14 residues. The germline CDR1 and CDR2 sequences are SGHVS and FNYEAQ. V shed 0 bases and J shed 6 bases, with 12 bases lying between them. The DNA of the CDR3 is TGTGCCAGCAGCTTAGCGACGGGTCCCTTCGAGCAGTACTTC. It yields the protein CASSLATGPFEQYF.

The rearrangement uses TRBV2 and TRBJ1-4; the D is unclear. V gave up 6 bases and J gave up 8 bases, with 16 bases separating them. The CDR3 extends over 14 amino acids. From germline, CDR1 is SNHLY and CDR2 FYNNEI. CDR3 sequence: CASSYSEGGEKLFF. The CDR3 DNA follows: TGTGCCAGCAGCTACAGCGAAGGCGGCGAAAAACTGTTTTTT.

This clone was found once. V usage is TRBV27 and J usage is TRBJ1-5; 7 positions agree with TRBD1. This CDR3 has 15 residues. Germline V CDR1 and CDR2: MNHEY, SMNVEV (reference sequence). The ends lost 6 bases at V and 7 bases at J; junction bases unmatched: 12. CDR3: CASSLGTVKGQPQHF. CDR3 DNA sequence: TGTGCCAGCAGCCTCGGGACAGTGAAAGGCCAGCCCCAGCATTTT.

CDR3 in DNA: TGTGCCAGCAGCCAAGCCAGGGGTAGGCCTGGAAACACCATATATTTT. Its protein is CASSQARGRPGNTIYF. The chain uses TRBV14 and TRBJ1-3, with D possibly matching TRBD1 (6 bases). The V end lost 1 base, the J end lost 2 bases, and 12 bases lay between the germline ends. The CDR3 is 16 amino acids. CDR1 is SGHDN and CDR2 is FVKESK in the germline V gene. Full variable domain (outside the CDR3, taken from reference TRBV14 and TRBJ1-3): EAGVTQFPSHSVIEKGQTVTLRCDPISGHDNLYWYRRVMGKEIKFLLHFVKESKQDESGMPNNRFLAERTGGTYSTLKVQPAELEDSGVYFCASSQARGRPGNTIYFGEGSWLTVV.

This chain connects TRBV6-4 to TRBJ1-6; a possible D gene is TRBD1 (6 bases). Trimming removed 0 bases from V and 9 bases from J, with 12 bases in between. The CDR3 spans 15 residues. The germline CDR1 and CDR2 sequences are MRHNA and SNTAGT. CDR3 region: CASSDSQGSSSPLHF. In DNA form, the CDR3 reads TGTGCCAGCAGTGACTCGCAGGGGTCCAGTTCACCCCTCCACTTT.

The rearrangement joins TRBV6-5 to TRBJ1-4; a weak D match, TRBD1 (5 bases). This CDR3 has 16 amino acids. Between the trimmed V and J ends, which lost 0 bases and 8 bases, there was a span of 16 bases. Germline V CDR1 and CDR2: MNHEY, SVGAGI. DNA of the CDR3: TGTGCCAGCAGTTACTCTACCGGGACGCGCGGGGAAAAACTGTTTTTT. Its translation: CASSYSTGTRGEKLFF.

The CDR3 spells CASSQDRRTDTQYF. DNA for the CDR3: TGCGCCAGCAGCCAAGACAGACGCACAGATACGCAGTATTTT. The genes are TRBV4-1 and TRBJ2-3; D is undetermined. Germline values: CDR1 MGHRA, CDR2 YSYEKL. V lost 0 bases and J 1 base, leaving 5 bases between the germline ends. The CDR3 is made up of 14 amino acids.

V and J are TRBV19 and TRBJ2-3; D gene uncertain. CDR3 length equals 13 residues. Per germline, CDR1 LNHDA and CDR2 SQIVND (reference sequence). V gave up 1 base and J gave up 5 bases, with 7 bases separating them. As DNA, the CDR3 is TGTGCCAGTAGTATAGGGGATCAAGATACGCAGTATTTT. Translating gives CASSIGDQDTQYF.

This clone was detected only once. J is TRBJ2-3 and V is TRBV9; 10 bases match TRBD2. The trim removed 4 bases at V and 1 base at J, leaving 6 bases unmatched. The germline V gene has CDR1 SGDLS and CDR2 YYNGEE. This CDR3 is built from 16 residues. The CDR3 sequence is CASSYGAGGGTDTQYF. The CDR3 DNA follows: TGTGCCAGCAGCTATGGAGCGGGAGGGGGCACAGATACGCAGTATTTT.

In DNA form, the CDR3 reads TGTGCCAGCAGACCGACACCGGAACTCACTGAAGCTTTCTTT. This sequence encodes CASRPTPELTEAFF. V usage is TRBV6-6 and J usage is TRBJ1-1, with D unclear. The CDR3 is 14 amino acids. Germline V gene data show CDR1 as MNHNY and CDR2 as SVGAGI (reference sequence). Trimming took 6 bases from V and 4 from J, leaving 15 bases between them.

The CDR3 nucleotides are TGTGCCAGCAGCTTACGCGGACAAACAGATACGCAGTATTTT. Translating it yields CASSLRGQTDTQYF. V gene TRBV7-9 combines with J gene TRBJ2-3, with D perhaps TRBD1 (5 bases). Trimming stripped 2 bases from V and 3 bases from J, with 9 bases between. The germline gives CDR1 SEHNR, CDR2 FQNEAQ (reference sequence). The CDR3 loop spans 14 amino acids. The full variable domain, completed using reference TRBV7-9 and TRBJ2-3, is DTGVSQNPRHKITKRGQNVTFRCDPISEHNRLYWYRQTLGQGPEFLTYFQNEAQLEKSRLLSDRFSAERPKGSFSTLEIQRTEQGDSAMYLCASSLRGQTDTQYFGPGTRLTVL.

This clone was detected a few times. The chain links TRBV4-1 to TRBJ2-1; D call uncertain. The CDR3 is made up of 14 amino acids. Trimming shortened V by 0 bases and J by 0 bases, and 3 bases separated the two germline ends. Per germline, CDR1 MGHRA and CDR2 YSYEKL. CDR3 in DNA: TGCGCCAGCAGCCAAGAACACTCCTACAATGAGCAGTTCTTC. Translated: CASSQEHSYNEQFF.

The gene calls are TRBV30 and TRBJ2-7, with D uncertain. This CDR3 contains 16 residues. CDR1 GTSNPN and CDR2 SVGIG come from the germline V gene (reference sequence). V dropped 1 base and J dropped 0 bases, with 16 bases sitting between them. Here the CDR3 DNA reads TGTGCCTGGAGTGAATCAAGGCTGGGTCCCTCCTACGAGCAGTACTTC. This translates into CAWSESRLGPSYEQYF.

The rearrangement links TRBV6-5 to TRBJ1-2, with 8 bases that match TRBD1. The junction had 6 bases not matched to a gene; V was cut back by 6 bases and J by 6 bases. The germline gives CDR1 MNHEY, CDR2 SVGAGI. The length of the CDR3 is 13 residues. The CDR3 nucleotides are TGTGCCAGCAGGCAGACAGGGGATCATGGCTACACCTTC. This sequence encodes CASRQTGDHGYTF.

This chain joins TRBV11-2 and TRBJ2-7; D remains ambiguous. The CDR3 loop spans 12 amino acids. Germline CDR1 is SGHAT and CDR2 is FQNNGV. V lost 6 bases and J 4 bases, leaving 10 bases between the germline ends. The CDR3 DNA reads TGTGCCAGCAGTCCCTCCGGGTACGAGCAGTACTTC. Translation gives CASSPSGYEQYF.